The entry that follows covers one T cell receptor (beta chain) sequence. This receptor's antigen is unknown. Base qualities are not recorded, but no much larger clone differs from it by a single base. The CDR3 covers 13 residues, taking in both the cysteine and the phenylalanine. Left in the record is the CDR3 DNA by itself, 39 bases read in frame from the first base. Trimming leaves V shorter by 6 bases and J shorter by 10 bases, with the junction holding 5 bases beyond the gene matches. The CDR1 and CDR2 encoded by the germline V gene (reference sequence) are SEHNR and FQNEAQ. These data come from a study of blood T cell repertoires in COVID-19 (dated by TCRdb to about 2020). Turning to the overall study: The collaborator samples originated in the United States, Italy and Spain and spanned the acute and convalescent phases of COVID-19. The material from the prospective study consisted of cDNA or gDNA derived from T cells, B-cell-depleted T cells, or PBMCs. The dataset comprised deeply sampled blood TCRbeta repertoires from subjects exposed to, actively infected with, or recovered from COVID-19. A freely available public database, intended as a resource for researchers studying the immune response to SARS-CoV-2, is where the repertoires were released. The samples were drawn from two sources: the first 160 participants of the ongoing ImmuneRACE study, and about 1,300 subjects contributed by 6 global collaborators. The sample metadata nearly always contained a de-identified subject ID, COVID-19 status, age in years and sex. Where HLA class I and class II types were available, the types were taken from metadata supplied by the sample provider, not from assay-based typing. The research as a whole found: The amount of clinical and demographic metadata varied by source and participant and was provided uncurated.

Participants in the prospective study were aged 18 to 89 years, lived in 20 to 25 United States geographic areas, and enrolled through a virtual design. In the prospective study, participants were assigned to cohorts based on the clinical history participants reported in a screening survey and a study questionnaire. Recovered participants in ImmuneRACE Cohort 3 were defined as having two consecutive negative NP/OP PCR tests, clearance from a healthcare professional, or resolution of symptoms. In the prospective study, mobile phlebotomists collected whole blood, serum and a nasopharyngeal or oropharyngeal swab from each participant. Over an approximately two-month period, participants in the prospective study had the option of providing additional blood draws and questionnaires. Blood samples from the prospective study were shipped frozen or at room temperature prior to DNA extraction. TCRbeta CDR3 regions were amplified from genomic DNA by means of the immunoSEQ Assay, a bias-controlled multiplex PCR. The paper's processing steps were these. Within the assay, amplification of reference gene primers was used to estimate how many nucleated cells each sample contained. To quantify the absolute abundance of each unique TCRbeta CDR3 rearrangement, sequence reads were collapsed and filtered. For each sample, productive Simpson clonality was calculated as the square root of Simpson's diversity index over productive rearrangements. Drawn from immuneACCESS, this table holds only the in-frame rearrangements with V and J called that TCRdb kept. Clones are partly lost; checked studies trace under half to an unresolved V gene and leave the rest unexplained. V, J and clone size are taken as reported in that table, and D and trimming were inferred from the DNA itself. Counted in this sample were hundreds of thousands of clones; 85% to 90% of them appeared once. The top ten hold 3.5% to 5% of the sample.

The source material was PBMCs or T cells enriched from blood (not recorded which). This receptor chain uses TRBV7-9 and TRBJ1-6; 8 central bases correspond to TRBD1. The TCR originated in a man aged 25 to 40 who had recovered from COVID-19. The CDR3 region has the sequence CASSYRGNSPLHF. The DNA sequence is TGTGCCAGCAGTTACAGGGGGAACTCACCCCTCCACTTT. Outside the CDR3, residues come from the reference TRBV7-9 and TRBJ1-6 proteins, so the full variable domain is: DTGVSQNPRHKITKRGQNVTFRCDPISEHNRLYWYRQTLGQGPEFLTYFQNEAQLEKSRLLSDRFSAERPKGSFSTLEIQRTEQGDSAMYLCASSYRGNSPLHFGNGTRLTVT.